This TCR beta chain was identified in a study of blood T cell repertoires in COVID-19. This CDR3 contains 14 residues. V was trimmed by 4 bases and J by 1 base, leaving 10 bases between them. Germline CDR1 and CDR2: SGHDN and FVKESK. Profiling relied on immunoSEQ multiplex PCR, and the TCRdb table lists in-frame clones only, not all of them. The data contain 200,000 or so clones, roughly 89% of them singletons. The V gene is TRBV14, the J gene TRBJ1-2; D unclear. The sample taken for sequencing was PBMCs or T cells enriched from blood (not recorded which). The TCR originated in a woman in her thirties or forties with acute COVID-19. This CDR3 is CASSPTRRNYGYTF. DNA of the CDR3: TGTGCCAGCAGCCCTACCAGGCGTAACTATGGCTACACCTTC.